The 30 T cell receptor beta chains below come from one sample, sequenced in a study of blood T cell repertoires in COVID-19. Repertoires were generated with immunoSEQ multiplex PCR, while TCRdb's copy carries only in-frame clones and drops some. Found here are 150,000 to 200,000 clones, roughly 86% of them singletons; the top ten hold around 1.4%. Sequenced sample: peripheral blood. The source of these receptors is a woman aged 50 to 65 with acute or convalescent COVID-19.

The chain uses TRBV19 and TRBJ1-3; 7 positions match TRBD1. The CDR3 runs 14 residues. With V trimmed by 6 bases and J by 3 bases, 5 bases remained unmatched. In germline, CDR1 is LNHDA, CDR2 SQIVND (reference sequence). CDR3 region: CASRVTGLGNTIYF. DNA of the CDR3: TGTGCCAGTAGAGTGACAGGGCTTGGAAACACCATATATTTT.

V usage is TRBV6-2 or TRBV6-3 and J usage is TRBJ2-7; D is undetermined. The CDR3 has 13 amino acids. Germline assignment: CDR1 MNHEY and CDR2 SVGEGT. Trimming cost V 0 bases and J 4 bases, with 7 bases left between them. CDR3 protein: CASSYSMSYEQYF. The CDR3 DNA sequence: TGTGCCAGCAGTTACTCGATGAGTTACGAGCAGTACTTC.

This chain connects TRBV7-9 to TRBJ1-6; the D gene is possibly TRBD1 (5 bases). CDR3 length: 14 amino acids. The germline V gene has CDR1 SEHNR and CDR2 FQNEAQ (reference sequence). The V and J ends lost 3 bases and 9 bases respectively, with 12 bases between them. The CDR3 loop reads CASSFELQGSPLHF. CDR3 in DNA: TGTGCCAGCAGCTTCGAGCTCCAGGGTTCACCCCTCCACTTT.

The chain couples TRBV6-2 or TRBV6-3 to TRBJ1-1; the D gene is possibly TRBD1 (6 bases). The germline gives CDR1 MNHEY, CDR2 SVGEGT. The CDR3 extends over 13 amino acids. Trimming took 4 bases from V and 3 from J, leaving 9 bases between them. CDR3 amino acids: CASSSGHYTEAFF. CDR3 nucleotide sequence: TGTGCCAGCAGTTCGGGACACTACACTGAAGCTTTCTTT.

This chain links TRBV9 with TRBJ2-3; 8 nucleotides agree with TRBD2. CDR1 is SGDLS, CDR2 YYNGEE, per germline. V gave up 0 bases and J gave up 5 bases; unmatched junction bases: 5. This CDR3 is built from 15 residues. DNA of the CDR3: TGTGCCAGCAGCGTAGATAGCGGGATCAGAGATACGCAGTATTTT. It codes for CASSVDSGIRDTQYF.

The rearrangement uses TRBV6-5 and TRBJ2-5; 10 nucleotides agree with TRBD2. V shed 7 bases, J shed 4 bases, and the junction held 6 bases outside the gene matches. This CDR3 spans 14 amino acids. Germline V gene sequence: CDR1 MNHEY, CDR2 SVGAGI. The DNA of the CDR3 is TGTGCCAGCAATCCGAGCGGGAGGGGAGAGACCCAGTACTTC. Residues: CASNPSGRGETQYF.

The J gene is TRBJ2-5, the V gene TRBV3-1 (or the pseudogene TRBV3-2), with D tentatively TRBD1 (6 bases). The CDR3 runs to 13 residues. The germline V and J ends were trimmed by 4 bases and 5 bases, with 11 bases remaining between them. Germline V gives CDR1 LGHDT, CDR2 YNNKEL (reference sequence). In DNA, the CDR3 is TGTGCCAGCAGCCCCTACAGGGTTGAGACCCAGTACTTC. Its translation: CASSPYRVETQYF.

The gene calls are TRBV5-1 and TRBJ1-2, with 7 bases aligning to TRBD1. Germline V CDR1 and CDR2: SGHRS, YFSETQ. This CDR3 region has 15 residues. V lost 0 bases and J lost 2; bases outside the gene matches: 4. This CDR3 reads CASSLVLGQNYGYTF. Here the CDR3 DNA reads TGCGCCAGCAGCTTGGTCTTGGGACAGAACTATGGCTACACCTTC.

The genes are TRBV10-3 and TRBJ1-4; 8 bases map to TRBD1. CDR3 size: 14 residues. After removal of 6 bases from V and 5 bases from J, the junction contained 5 bases not matched to a gene. CDR1 is ENHRY and CDR2 is SYGVKD in the germline V gene. The CDR3 DNA reads as TGTGCCATCAGCCCGGGACAGGAAAATGAAAAACTGTTTTTT. It encodes CAISPGQENEKLFF.

This rearrangement joins TRBV5-4 to TRBJ2-3; a possible D gene is TRBD2 (6 bases). Per the germline V gene, CDR1 is SGHNT and CDR2 is YYREEE (reference sequence). The CDR3 sequence is 14 residues long. Trimming took 0 bases from V and 2 from J, leaving 7 bases between them. The CDR3 coding sequence is TGTGCCAGCAGCTTGGAACTAGCCACAGATACGCAGTATTTT. Its translation is CASSLELATDTQYF.

CDR3 residues: CASSLFLGRSSYTF. In DNA form, the CDR3 reads TGTGCCAGCAGCTTATTTCTCGGGAGATCGAGCTACACCTTC. The chain joins TRBV7-2 to TRBJ1-2; D call uncertain. The CDR3 totals 14 residues. Per germline, CDR1 SGHTA and CDR2 FQGNSA. Trimming removed 2 bases at V and 9 bases at J, with 16 bases between.

The chain joins TRBV24-1 to TRBJ2-1, with 10 bases aligning to TRBD1. Unmatched junction bases numbered 5, after V lost 2 bases and J lost 8 bases. The V gene's germline CDR1 is KGHDR and CDR2 SFDVKD. The CDR3 covers 15 residues. As DNA, the CDR3 is TGTGCCACCAGTGATTCGGGACAGGGGATCGATGAGCAGTTCTTC. It yields the protein CATSDSGQGIDEQFF.

This rearrangement joins TRBV5-1 to TRBJ2-7, with 10 nucleotides matching TRBD2. CDR1 and CDR2 from the germline V gene are SGHRS and YFSETQ. This CDR3 has 17 amino acids. Losses at the gene ends were 4 bases for V and 2 bases for J; bases not matched to a gene: 12. CDR3 in amino acids: CASSEGLSGGSPYEQYF. The CDR3 DNA is TGCGCCAGCAGCGAAGGGCTTAGCGGGGGGTCCCCCTACGAGCAGTACTTC.

Only one count was recorded for this clone. For the CDR3, the DNA is TGTGCCAGCAGCTTAGGGACAGGCTATGGCTACACCTTC. It translates to CASSLGTGYGYTF. The chain uses TRBV7-9 and TRBJ1-2; 7 nucleotides agree with TRBD1. CDR1 is SEHNR and CDR2 is FQNEAQ in the germline V gene (reference sequence). V lost 1 base and J lost 4; bases outside the gene matches: 0. The CDR3 runs 13 residues. The full variable domain, completed using reference TRBV7-9 and TRBJ1-2, is DTGVSQNPRHKITKRGQNVTFRCDPISEHNRLYWYRQTLGQGPEFLTYFQNEAQLEKSRLLSDRFSAERPKGSFSTLEIQRTEQGDSAMYLCASSLGTGYGYTFGSGTRLTVV.

The chain has TRBV27 and TRBJ1-2, with 7 bases lining up with TRBD1. The CDR3 covers 16 residues. CDR1 is MNHEY, CDR2 SMNVEV, per germline (reference sequence). Trimming removed 5 bases from V and 4 bases from J; junction bases left unmatched: 13. Here the CDR3 DNA reads TGTGCCAGCAGTCCAACATTAGGCAGGGGGACCTATGGCTACACCTTC. Amino acid sequence: CASSPTLGRGTYGYTF.

The chain uses TRBV12-3 or TRBV12-4 and TRBJ2-3; D perhaps matches TRBD2 (5 bases). The CDR3 is 11 residues long. V was cut by 7 bases and J by 6 bases, with 8 bases left in between. The CDR3 sequence: CASTRTDTQYF. In DNA form, the CDR3 reads TGTGCCAGCACCAGGACTGATACGCAGTATTTT.

The chain is built from TRBV4-3 and TRBJ1-1, with 9 bases matching TRBD1. Germline CDR1 and CDR2: LGHNA and YSLEER. The CDR3 contains 18 residues. The ends lost 0 bases at V and 2 bases at J; junction bases unmatched: 10. CDR3: CASSQDRGQGPFNTEAFF. The CDR3 region has the DNA TGCGCCAGCAGCCAAGATAGGGGACAGGGACCATTTAACACTGAAGCTTTCTTT.

The V gene is TRBV7-2, the J gene TRBJ1-1; the D is unclear. The CDR3 has 15 residues. V was trimmed by 1 base and J by 8 bases, leaving 17 bases between them. Germline values: CDR1 SGHTA, CDR2 FQGNSA. The CDR3 spells CASSLVLQALREAFF. In DNA form, the CDR3 reads TGTGCCAGCAGCTTAGTACTGCAGGCCCTGAGAGAAGCTTTCTTT.

The chain couples TRBV4-3 to TRBJ2-3, with 7 bases matching TRBD1. Germline V gene data show CDR1 as LGHNA and CDR2 as YSLEER. With V trimmed by 4 bases and J by 4 bases, 11 bases remained unmatched. The CDR3 has 16 amino acids. The CDR3 region has the DNA TGCGCCAGCAGCCCCACCGGGACAGTGGATTCAGATACGCAGTATTTT. Amino acids: CASSPTGTVDSDTQYF.

This sequence joins TRBV30 and TRBJ2-5; the match to TRBD1 covers 8 bases. With V trimmed by 8 bases and J by 1 base, 6 bases remained unmatched. This CDR3 contains 13 residues. Germline V CDR1 and CDR2: GTSNPN, SVGIG (reference sequence). The CDR3 is CASEGQAQETQYF. The CDR3 coding sequence is TGTGCCAGCGAGGGACAGGCCCAAGAGACCCAGTACTTC. Combining the CDR3 with reference TRBV30 and TRBJ2-5 gives the whole variable domain SQTIHQWPATLVQPVGSPLSLECTVEGTSNPNLYWYRQAAGRGLQLLFYSVGIGQISSEVPQNLSASRPQDRQFILSSKKLLLSDSGFYLCASEGQAQETQYFGPGTRLLVL.

This clone was found once. The chain uses TRBV3-1 (or the pseudogene TRBV3-2) and TRBJ1-1; no firm D call. Germline CDR1 and CDR2: LGHDT and YNNKEL (reference sequence). Trimming cost V 4 bases and J 3 bases, with 24 bases left between them. The CDR3 totals 18 residues. In DNA, the CDR3 is TGTGCCAGCAGCCTCGTAGGAGGGCGCCGGAGGGCGGACACTGAAGCTTTCTTT. It yields the protein CASSLVGGRRRADTEAFF.

The chain is built from TRBV5-3 and TRBJ2-7, with TRBD2 matching 15 bases. Being an ORF, TRBV5-3 has a function that is uncertain. Trimming removed 1 base from V and 3 bases from J; junction bases left unmatched: 11. The CDR3 contains 19 residues. CDR3: CARSLTGLGLAGGRYEQYF. In nucleotides, the CDR3 is TGTGCCAGAAGCTTGACGGGCCTGGGACTAGCGGGAGGCCGCTACGAGCAGTACTTC.

The rearrangement uses TRBV7-9 and TRBJ2-1; D remains unclear. Germline-derived CDR1 and CDR2 are SEHNR and FQNEAQ (reference sequence). V gave up 5 bases and J gave up 2 bases, with 13 bases separating them. This CDR3 has 15 amino acids. The CDR3 DNA follows: TGTGCCAGCAGCGCGCAAGAGGAACCCTACAATGAGCAGTTCTTC. Its translation is CASSAQEEPYNEQFF.

The rearrangement joins TRBV10-3 to TRBJ1-2; 10 bases match TRBD1. The CDR3 sequence is 14 residues long. Germline lookup yields CDR1 ENHRY and CDR2 SYGVKD. V trimming: 6 bases; J trimming: 4 bases; junction bases outside the gene matches: 5. Written as DNA, the CDR3 is TGTGCCATCAGCCTGACAGGGGGCTCCTATGGCTACACCTTC. As protein: CAISLTGGSYGYTF.

The rearrangement joins TRBV3-1 (or the pseudogene TRBV3-2) to TRBJ1-1; the D is unclear. The CDR3 length is 13 residues. V was trimmed by 7 bases and J by 8 bases, leaving 17 bases between them. Germline loops: CDR1 LGHDT, CDR2 YNNKEL (reference sequence). The CDR3 protein is CASILWGVSEAFF. The CDR3 coding sequence is TGTGCCAGCATTCTCTGGGGAGTTTCAGAAGCTTTCTTT.

This rearrangement joins TRBV7-9 to TRBJ2-7; TRBD1 agrees at 8 bases. The CDR3 has 15 residues. Germline-derived CDR1 and CDR2 are SEHNR and FQNEAQ (reference sequence). The junction had 4 bases not matched to a gene; V was cut back by 0 bases and J by 3 bases. The CDR3 spells CASSLAGTGYYEQYF. As DNA, the CDR3 is TGTGCCAGCAGCTTAGCAGGGACAGGATACTACGAGCAGTACTTC.

The V gene is TRBV4-3, the J gene TRBJ1-2, with D possibly being TRBD1 (6 bases). In germline, CDR1 is LGHNA, CDR2 YSLEER. CDR3 length: 16 residues. V lost 4 bases and J 6 bases, leaving 21 bases between the germline ends. Here the CDR3 reads CASSPNKGGTLDGYTF. Here the CDR3 DNA reads TGCGCCAGCAGCCCTAATAAGGGGGGGACCCTAGATGGCTACACCTTC.

The rearrangement uses TRBV6-6 and TRBJ2-7; weak D call: TRBD1 (5 bases). There are 12 residues in the CDR3. CDR1 and CDR2 from the germline V gene are MNHNY and SVGAGI (reference sequence). The germline V and J ends were trimmed by 6 bases and 3 bases, with 9 bases remaining between them. DNA of the CDR3: TGTGCCAGCAGCCCCCAGGGCTACGAGCAGTACTTC. It is translated as CASSPQGYEQYF.

The rearrangement joins TRBV11-2 to TRBJ2-1; 7 nucleotides align to TRBD2. Trimming removed 2 bases from V and 7 bases from J; junction bases left unmatched: 8. The germline V gene encodes CDR1 SGHAT and CDR2 FQNNGV. The CDR3 covers 15 residues. CDR3 in amino acids: CASSLLAGDWNEQFF. CDR3 bases: TGTGCCAGCAGCTTATTGGCGGGAGATTGGAATGAGCAGTTCTTC.

The genes are TRBV30 and TRBJ2-3, with 14 bases identical to TRBD2. CDR3 length: 16 amino acids. V lost 4 bases, J lost 4 bases, and 7 bases stayed unmatched. CDR1 is GTSNPN and CDR2 is SVGIG in the germline V gene (reference sequence). The DNA of the CDR3 is TGTGCCTGGACTCTCCGGACTAGCGGGAGGTCAGATACGCAGTATTTT. The encoded protein is CAWTLRTSGRSDTQYF.